A single sample gave rise to the 21 T cell receptor beta chains below, sequenced in a study of human T cells and chemical hapten exposure. Stated time point: pre-sensitization, week 0. Sample treatment: therapeutic diphenylcyclopropenone sensitization with weekly scalp DPC. TCRdb re-analysed the RACE reads in MiXCR, keeping a single row per CDR3 protein. The sample has tens of thousands of distinct CDR3 sequences, roughly a tenth seen once. The material sequenced was whole blood, taken in connection with sensitization to the hapten diphenylcyclopropenone (DPC). Every receptor here comes from a woman in her thirties or forties with alopecia areata. Some clones in this sample may be carry-over from other donors' samples.

The chain joins TRBV10-1 to TRBJ1-1; D gene uncertain. Germline values: CDR1 WNHNN, CDR2 SYGVQD (reference sequence). The ends were cut back, 3 bases at V and 6 bases at J, with 8 bases in the middle. CDR3 length: 12 residues. The CDR3 region has the DNA TGCGCCAGCAGTGATCGAGGAGCTGAAGCTTTCTTT. It codes for CASSDRGAEAFF.

In its sample, this clonotype was seen many times. This chain uses TRBV5-5 with TRBJ2-1, with D possibly called TRBD1 or TRBD2 (5 bases each). CDR1 is SGHKS and CDR2 is YYEKEE in the germline V gene (reference sequence). The CDR3 is 15 amino acids. Trimming left V 7 bases short and J 4 bases short, with 18 bases between. The CDR3 nucleotides read TGTGCCAGCCACATAGGGCAGGGACCATACAATGAGCAGTTCTTC. Translated, it gives CASHIGQGPYNEQFF.

This clonotype showed up many times. The rearrangement uses TRBV12-3 or TRBV12-4 and TRBJ1-5; D might be TRBD1 (5 bases). This CDR3 is built from 14 residues. V was pared by 6 bases and J by 7 bases, with 16 bases between. CDR3 amino acids: CASRRDSEGQPQHF. Here the CDR3 DNA reads TGTGCCAGCAGAAGAGACAGTGAGGGGCAGCCCCAGCATTTT.

This clonotype was observed a handful of times. The chain joins TRBV12-3 or TRBV12-4 to TRBJ2-1, with D unresolved. The CDR3 totals 14 residues. Deletions cut 1 base from V and 5 bases from J, with 9 bases between. The CDR3 here is CASSLVVSNNEQFF. The CDR3, as DNA: TGTGCCAGCAGTTTAGTAGTTTCCAACAATGAGCAGTTCTTC.

This clonotype has only a few counts. The chain joins TRBV6-6 to TRBJ2-5; tentatively, D is TRBD2 (6 bases). The CDR3 sequence is 14 residues long. Germline lookup yields CDR1 MNHNY and CDR2 SVGAGI (reference sequence). V lost 0 bases to trimming and J lost 1 base, with 6 bases between them. CDR3 amino acids: CASSYSGGQETQYF. In DNA, the CDR3 is TGTGCCAGCAGTTACTCGGGGGGCCAAGAGACCCAGTACTTC.

The chain couples TRBV10-3 to TRBJ1-1, with D perhaps TRBD1 (5 bases). From germline, CDR1 is ENHRY and CDR2 SYGVKD. The CDR3 spans 14 residues. Trimming left V 6 bases short and J 1 base short, with 12 bases between. Here the CDR3 reads CAIRTSGQNTEAFF. CDR3 in DNA: TGTGCCATCAGGACCTCAGGACAGAACACTGAAGCTTTCTTT.

This clonotype was found a few times. The chain employs TRBV6-1 and TRBJ1-1; a possible D gene is TRBD1 (5 bases). CDR3 length: 13 residues. V lost 8 bases to trimming and J lost 4 bases, with 14 bases between them. Germline-derived CDR1 and CDR2 are MNHNS and SASEGT. CDR3 amino acids: CASARGESTEAFF. The CDR3 DNA sequence: TGTGCCAGCGCAAGGGGTGAGAGCACTGAAGCTTTCTTT.

This clonotype came up many times. The chain uses TRBV5-1 and TRBJ1-1, with 8 bases matching TRBD1. The CDR3 has 16 amino acids. The V gene end was trimmed by 7 bases and the J gene end by 0 bases; junction bases not matched to a gene: 11. Germline assignment: CDR1 SGHRS and CDR2 YFSETQ. DNA of the CDR3: TGCGCCAGCCGATTGGAGACAGGGGATATGAACACTGAAGCTTTCTTT. It yields the protein CASRLETGDMNTEAFF. Full variable domain (remainder filled in from reference TRBV5-1 and TRBJ1-1): KAGVTQTPRYLIKTRGQQVTLSCSPISGHRSVSWYQQTPGQGLQFLFEYFSETQRNKGNFPGRFSGRQFSNSRSEMNVSTLELGDSALYLCASRLETGDMNTEAFFGQGTRLTVV.

This clonotype occurred many times. The chain combines TRBV5-1 with TRBJ2-1; TRBD2 aligns across 10 bases. V was pared by 1 base and J by 3 bases, with 1 base of the junction left unmatched. The germline V gene has CDR1 SGHRS and CDR2 YFSETQ. The CDR3 length is 15 residues. In DNA, the CDR3 is TGCGCCAGCAGCTTGACTAGCGGGGTCTACAATGAGCAGTTCTTC. It yields the protein CASSLTSGVYNEQFF.

The chain has TRBV6-2 or TRBV6-3 and TRBJ2-7; a weak D match, TRBD1 (6 bases). From germline, CDR1 is MNHEY and CDR2 SVGEGT. This CDR3 contains 14 residues. With 4 bases removed from V and 3 bases from J, the gap between germline ends came to 13 bases. Here the CDR3 reads CASSFMTGRYEQYF. CDR3 sequence (DNA): TGTGCCAGCAGTTTCATGACAGGACGCTACGAGCAGTACTTC.

This chain connects TRBV7-8 to TRBJ1-4; 7 positions match TRBD1. The germline V gene has CDR1 SGHVS and CDR2 FQNEAQ. This CDR3 has 16 residues. J was trimmed by 4 bases and V by 5 bases; bases with no gene match: 10. The CDR3 DNA follows: TGTGCCAGCAGCATACTCCCGGGACAGCTTAATGAAAAACTGTTTTTT. Its translation: CASSILPGQLNEKLFF.

The CDR3 loop reads CASTRGLAGYEQYF. The CDR3 coding sequence is TGTGCCAGCACCCGCGGACTAGCGGGTTACGAGCAGTACTTC. The rearrangement uses TRBV3-1 and TRBJ2-7; TRBD2 matches at 11 bases. CDR3 length: 14 residues. Per germline, CDR1 LGHDT and CDR2 YNNKEL (reference sequence). Trimming removed 7 bases from V and 4 bases from J; junction bases left unmatched: 6.

This clonotype has a handful of counts. In DNA, the CDR3 is TGTGCCAGCAGCAACCGGGACAGATCCTACAATGAGCAGTTCTTC. It translates to CASSNRDRSYNEQFF. The rearrangement joins TRBV7-9 to TRBJ2-1; 7 bases are shared with TRBD1. The ends lost 5 bases at V and 1 base at J; junction bases unmatched: 5. Germline V gene sequence: CDR1 SEHNR, CDR2 FQNEAQ (reference sequence). This CDR3 spans 15 amino acids.

The genes are TRBV21-1 and TRBJ1-2; the table gives TRBD1 as D, unverified against the DNA. TRBV21-1 is classified as a pseudogene. CDR3 size: 16 residues. Here the CDR3 reads CASSIKGQGASYGYTF. The DNA of the CDR3 is TGTGCCAGCAGCATTAAAGGACAGGGGGCCAGCTATGGCTACACCTTC.

The genes are TRBV4-2 and TRBJ2-6; D is unresolved. Trimming took 2 bases from V and 0 from J, leaving 8 bases between them. CDR3 length: 16 residues. Germline CDR1 reads LGHNA; CDR2 reads YNFKEQ. CDR3 nucleotides: TGTGCCAGCAGCCAATTTATCGTCTCTGGGGCCAACGTCCTGACTTTC. Protein: CASSQFIVSGANVLTF.

This clonotype was seen ten or more times. V usage is TRBV7-2 and J usage is TRBJ2-3, with 14 nucleotides matching TRBD2. CDR3 length: 17 amino acids. Germline CDR1 SGHTA, CDR2 FQGNSA. The J segment lost 6 bases and the V segment lost 6 bases, leaving 11 bases of the junction unmatched. The CDR3 DNA sequence: TGTGCCAGCAGGCGAACGGGACTAGCGGGGGCCGGGGATACGCAGTATTTT. It codes for CASRRTGLAGAGDTQYF.

This chain joins TRBV10-3 and TRBJ2-7; tentatively, D is TRBD1 (6 bases). The CDR3 runs to 13 residues. V dropped 8 bases and J dropped 3 bases, with 14 bases sitting between them. The germline gives CDR1 ENHRY, CDR2 SYGVKD. In DNA form, the CDR3 reads TGTGCCATCCGGGACACCGTCGACTACGAGCAGTACTTC. It translates to CAIRDTVDYEQYF.

This clonotype was picked up many times. V and J are TRBV27 and TRBJ2-3, with TRBD1 as a possible D gene (6 bases). Trimming shortened V by 6 bases and J by 0 bases, and 13 bases separated the two germline ends. The germline gives CDR1 MNHEY, CDR2 SMNVEV (reference sequence). CDR3 length equals 15 residues. The CDR3 DNA reads as TGTGCCAGCAGCGGCAGGGGAAGAAGCACAGATACGCAGTATTTT. It encodes CASSGRGRSTDTQYF.

This clonotype was seen many times. The rearrangement uses TRBV29-1 and TRBJ2-6, with D possibly matching TRBD2 (5 bases). The germline gives CDR1 SQVTM, CDR2 ANQGSEA. The CDR3 runs 17 residues. Trimming cost V 6 bases and J 1 base, with 19 bases left between them. The CDR3 spells CSVLDRGWGSGANVLTF. The CDR3 DNA sequence: TGCAGCGTCCTAGATCGGGGTTGGGGTTCTGGGGCCAACGTCCTGACTTTC.

This clonotype was detected only a few times. The chain employs TRBV6-2 or TRBV6-3 and TRBJ1-1; 10 bases agree with TRBD1. Trimming removed 6 bases from V and 1 base from J; junction bases left unmatched: 11. Germline CDR1 reads MNHEY; CDR2 reads SVGEGT. The length of the CDR3 is 17 residues. CDR3 residues: CASRVRGQGTSNTEAFF. CDR3 DNA: TGTGCCAGCAGAGTCCGGGGACAGGGGACTTCGAACACTGAAGCTTTCTTT.

This clonotype was detected ten times or more. This chain joins TRBV5-1 and TRBJ1-1; TRBD1 matches 10 bases. J was trimmed by 4 bases and V by 1 base; bases with no gene match: 7. Germline loops: CDR1 SGHRS, CDR2 YFSETQ. This CDR3 spans 16 amino acids. The CDR3, as DNA: TGCGCCAGCAGCTTGTCGGCCTGGACAGGGGGCACTGAAGCTTTCTTT. This gives the protein CASSLSAWTGGTEAFF.